The clone carrying this TCR beta chain was seen once. The antigen is undetermined. Using immunoSEQ multiplex PCR, the repertoire was profiled, and TCRdb retains in-frame clones only, with some absent. Of 150,000 or so clones detected, roughly 92% appear once; the ten largest clones hold 5%. The data originate from a study of T cell responses to AZD1222 COVID-19 vaccine. Germline loops: CDR1 LNHDA, CDR2 SQIVND (reference sequence). V was clipped by 4 bases and J by 2 bases; unmatched bases: 5. The CDR3 sequence is 15 residues long. The study, taken as a whole, reports: Close to half of spike-specific TCRs reportedly recognize unmutated variant regions. Clonal diversity may have been underestimated, and the donors were mostly white British, with more females than males.

The source of this sequence is an adult in good health. Sequencing used peripheral blood, obtained on day 0 of AZD1222 vaccination. The chain joins TRBV19 to TRBJ2-3; 8 bases are a match to TRBD2. The CDR3, as DNA: TGTGCCAGTAGTAGCACTAGCGGCCCCACAGATACGCAGTATTTT. Amino acids: CASSSTSGPTDTQYF.